This paragraph reports one TCR beta chain. Its antigen is not known. These data originate in a study of CD8 T cells in ankylosing spondylitis. Study-wide points: Some motif variants had been reported before (in reactive arthritis synovial fluid and blood). A motif of eight or nine highly homologous TCR beta variants was seen as apparently characteristic of ankylosing spondylitis blood.

Making use of molecular barcodes, quantitative 5'-RACE generated TCR beta libraries. MiXCR, run by TCRdb on the 5' RACE reads, gives a single entry per CDR3 protein. The sample holds hundreds of thousands of distinct CDR3 sequences, roughly 27% seen once. V was trimmed by 0 bases and J by 3 bases, leaving 9 bases between them. Germline-derived CDR1 and CDR2 are SGHRS and YFSETQ. This CDR3 contains 14 residues. Sequencing was performed on blood, either unsorted or a sorted T cell fraction (not recorded which). The V gene is TRBV5-1, the J gene TRBJ2-5, with D possibly matching TRBD2 (5 bases). This sequence originates from a male donor with ankylosing spondylitis. CDR3 residues: CASSLAGSEETQYF. The CDR3 DNA reads TGCGCCAGCAGCTTGGCGGGTAGCGAAGAGACCCAGTACTTC.